What follows are 15 T cell receptor beta chains derived from one specimen sequenced in a study of metastatic and nonmetastatic thyroid tumors. TCRdb reprocessed the PCR reads via MiXCR. The profile shows 20,000 to 25,000 clones, roughly 24% of them singletons. Prior to thyroid surgery, none of the patients had received any treatment. Input material: tumor tissue. These receptors came from a female donor with papillary thyroid cancer or a benign thyroid nodule (not recorded which). Some clones in this sample may be carry-over from other donors' samples.

This rearrangement joins TRBV5-1 to TRBJ2-3; D may correspond to TRBD1 or TRBD2 (5 bases each). The CDR3 sequence is 15 residues long. CDR1 is SGHRS and CDR2 is YFSETQ in the germline V gene. Deletions cut 6 bases from V and 1 base from J, with 15 bases between. The CDR3 protein is CASIFDLGGTDTQYF. CDR3 nucleotides: TGCGCCAGCATCTTTGATCTGGGGGGCACAGATACGCAGTATTTT.

Many counts were recorded for this clone. V is TRBV7-9 and J is TRBJ1-2; D gene uncertain. Germline V lookup: CDR1 SEHNR, CDR2 FQNEAQ (reference sequence). The CDR3 extends over 14 amino acids. V shed 1 base and J shed 6 bases, with 12 bases lying between them. CDR3 sequence (DNA): TGTGCCAGCAGCTTAGTGGAGGGTATTAATGGCTACACCTTC. This gives the protein CASSLVEGINGYTF.

This clone was seen more than once but under ten times. The rearrangement links TRBV6-4 to TRBJ2-1; 13 bases are a match to TRBD2. V shed 2 bases and J 5 bases; nucleotides not matched to a gene: 0. The germline CDR1 and CDR2 sequences are MRHNA and SNTAGT. The CDR3 sequence is 15 residues long. CDR3 sequence: CASSDGTSGNNEQFF. The CDR3 bases are TGTGCCAGCAGTGACGGGACTAGCGGGAACAATGAGCAGTTCTTC.

This clone occurred many times. Just one base apart from a much larger clone, this may be a read error. The sample contains more than one DNA sequence encoding this CDR3. The chain links TRBV6-1 to TRBJ1-5, with D possibly TRBD1 on 6 matching bases. Per the germline V gene, CDR1 is MNHNS and CDR2 is SASEGT. The CDR3 sequence is 17 residues long. CDR3 in amino acids: CASSGPDSHHSDQPQHF. In nucleotides, the CDR3 is TGTGCCAGCAGCGGACCGGACAGCCATCATAGCGATCAGCCCCAGCATTTT.

This clone is medium-sized. The chain employs TRBV3-1 and TRBJ2-7, with D perhaps matching TRBD1 (6 bases). Per the germline V gene, CDR1 is LGHDT and CDR2 is YNNKEL (reference sequence). There are 15 residues in the CDR3. The V end lost 6 bases, the J end lost 1 base, and 16 bases lay between the germline ends. Here the CDR3 reads CASSDLPRGSYEQYF. The CDR3 DNA follows: TGTGCCAGCAGTGATCTTCCCAGGGGTTCCTACGAGCAGTACTTC.

This clone has at least ten counts. The chain joins TRBV6-1 to TRBJ1-1; D perhaps matches TRBD1 (6 bases). The CDR3 covers 16 residues. Germline values: CDR1 MNHNS, CDR2 SASEGT. Trimming pared 1 base from V and 6 bases from J, leaving 18 bases between. CDR3 amino acids: CASSEGKITGHAEAFF. The CDR3 DNA sequence: TGTGCCAGCAGTGAAGGGAAGATAACAGGGCACGCTGAAGCTTTCTTT.

This clone was detected many times. This chain connects TRBV11-3 to TRBJ2-2; D is ambiguous. Trimming shortened V by 1 base and J by 0 bases, and 6 bases separated the two germline ends. The CDR3 extends over 15 amino acids. Germline V gives CDR1 SGHNT, CDR2 YENEEA. The chain's CDR3 is CASSLAGTNTGELFF. Here the CDR3 DNA reads TGTGCCAGCAGCTTAGCAGGCACGAACACCGGGGAGCTGTTTTTT.

This clone was counted many times. Other DNA sequences within the sample encode an identical CDR3. The chain carries TRBV9 and TRBJ1-1, with TRBD1 as a possible D gene (5 bases). The V end lost 8 bases, the J end lost 4 bases, and 12 bases lay between the germline ends. Germline V gene lookup returns CDR1 SGDLS and CDR2 YYNGEE. This CDR3 spans 12 amino acids. The CDR3 is CARMRGCTEAFF. The DNA of the CDR3 is TGTGCCAGGATGAGGGGTTGCACTGAAGCTTTCTTT.

This clone was recorded many times. The V call is TRBV19, the J call TRBJ1-4; a weak D match, TRBD1 (5 bases). The V and J ends lost 6 bases and 0 bases respectively, with 11 bases between them. The CDR3 length is 15 residues. Per germline, CDR1 LNHDA and CDR2 SQIVND (reference sequence). CDR3 in amino acids: CASRPDRTTNEKLFF. Here the CDR3 DNA reads TGTGCCAGTAGACCCGACAGAACAACTAATGAAAAACTGTTTTTT.

In its sample, this clone was seen a few times. This chain's CDR3 is CASSSKSGTNYEQYF. CDR3 bases: TGTGCCAGCAGTTCCAAATCCGGGACCAACTACGAGCAGTACTTC. The gene calls are TRBV28 and TRBJ2-7, with D perhaps given as TRBD1 or TRBD2 (5 bases each). The V gene's germline CDR1 is MDHEN and CDR2 SYDVKM. There are 15 residues in the CDR3. The V end was cut by 4 bases, the J end by 3 bases, with 16 bases between.

This clone appeared many times. The chain uses TRBV3-1 and TRBJ1-5, with a weak D call TRBD1 (5 bases). Germline V lookup: CDR1 LGHDT, CDR2 YNNKEL (reference sequence). V was cut by 0 bases and J by 6 bases, with 15 bases left in between. The CDR3 sequence is 16 residues long. The CDR3, as DNA: TGTGCCAGCAGCCAAGATGGAGGAACGGGGGTTCAGCCCCAGCATTTT. It translates to CASSQDGGTGVQPQHF.

Written as DNA, the CDR3 is TGCGCCAGCAGCTTCGTATGCAATGAGCAGTTCTTC. This encodes CASSFVCNEQFF. V is TRBV5-1 and J is TRBJ2-1; D not resolved. Germline CDR1 SGHRS, CDR2 YFSETQ. V was pared by 2 bases and J by 6 bases, with 6 bases between. The CDR3 is made up of 12 amino acids.

The chain carries TRBV3-1 and TRBJ1-4; no clear D. CDR1 and CDR2 (germline): LGHDT, YNNKEL (reference sequence). The CDR3 has 15 amino acids. The V gene lost 2 bases and the J gene lost 8 bases, with 15 bases spanning the gap. The CDR3 loop is CASSQRRQVGEKLFF. As DNA, the CDR3 is TGTGCCAGCAGCCAAAGACGGCAGGTAGGGGAAAAACTGTTTTTT.

Details on this clone: A read error may be the cause here, since a much bigger clone is one base away. Distinct nucleotide sequences in the sample also encode this CDR3. This chain links TRBV4-1 with TRBJ2-2; maybe TRBD1 (6 bases). The CDR3 runs to 17 residues. Trimming took 3 bases from V and 7 from J, leaving 21 bases between them. CDR1 is MGHRA, CDR2 YSYEKL, per germline. For the CDR3, the DNA is TGCGCCAGCAGCCACGTCGACGTCGCTGGGGGCGACGGGGAGCTGTTTTTT. As protein: CASSHVDVAGGDGELFF.

This clone showed up just a few times. The chain couples TRBV27 to TRBJ2-1, with TRBD2 as a possible D gene (6 bases). Trimming took off 7 bases at V and 0 bases at J, with 16 bases between the two ends. This CDR3 comprises 16 residues. Germline values: CDR1 MNHEY, CDR2 SMNVEV (reference sequence). The CDR3, as DNA: TGTGCCAGCATTCCCACCGGGACTTCCTCCTACAATGAGCAGTTCTTC. Protein: CASIPTGTSSYNEQFF.